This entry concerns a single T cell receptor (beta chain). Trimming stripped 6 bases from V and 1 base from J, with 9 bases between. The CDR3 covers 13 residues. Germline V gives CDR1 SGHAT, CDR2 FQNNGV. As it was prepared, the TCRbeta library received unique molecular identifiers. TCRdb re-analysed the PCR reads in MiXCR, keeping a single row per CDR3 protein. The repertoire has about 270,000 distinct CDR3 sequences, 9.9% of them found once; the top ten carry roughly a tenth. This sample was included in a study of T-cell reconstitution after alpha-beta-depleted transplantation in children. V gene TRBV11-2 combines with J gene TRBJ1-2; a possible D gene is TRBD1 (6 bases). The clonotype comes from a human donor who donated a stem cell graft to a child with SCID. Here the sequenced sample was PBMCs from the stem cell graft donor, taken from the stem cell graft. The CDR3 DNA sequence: TGTGCCAGCAGGCAACAGGGTAACTATGGCTACACCTTC. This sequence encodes CASRQQGNYGYTF.